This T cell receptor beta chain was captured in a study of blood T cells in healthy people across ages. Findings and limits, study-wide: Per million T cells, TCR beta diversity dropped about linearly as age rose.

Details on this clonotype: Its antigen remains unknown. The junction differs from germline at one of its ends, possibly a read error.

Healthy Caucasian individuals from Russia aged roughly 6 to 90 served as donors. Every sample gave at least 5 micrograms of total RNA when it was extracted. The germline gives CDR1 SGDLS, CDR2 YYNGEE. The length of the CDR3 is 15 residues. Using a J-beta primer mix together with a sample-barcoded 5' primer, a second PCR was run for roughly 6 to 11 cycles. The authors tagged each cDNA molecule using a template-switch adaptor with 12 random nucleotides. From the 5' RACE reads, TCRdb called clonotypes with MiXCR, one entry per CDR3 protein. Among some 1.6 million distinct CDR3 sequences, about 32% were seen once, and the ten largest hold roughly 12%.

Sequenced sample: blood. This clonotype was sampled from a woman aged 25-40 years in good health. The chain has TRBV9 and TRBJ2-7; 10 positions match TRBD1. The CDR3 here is CASSVEGQGTYEQYF. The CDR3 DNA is TGTGCCAGTAGCGTAGAGGGACAGGGGACATACGAGCAGTACTTC.